By share, the clone carrying this T cell receptor beta chain counts as medium-sized. The data are from a study of molecular identifiers for immune sequencing clone quantification. Using its own MiXCR run on the PCR reads, TCRdb lists one record per CDR3 protein. The data show 37,000 or so distinct CDR3 sequences, about a fifth seen once. The V gene's germline CDR1 is SGHDT and CDR2 YYEEEE. This CDR3 contains 17 residues. V lost 4 bases, J lost 3 bases, and 19 bases lay in between. V and J are TRBV5-6 and TRBJ2-2; D uncertain. The clonotype was recovered from a human donor in good health. Some libraries in this study had Jurkat cell RNA spiked in. The sequenced material came from naive CD8+ T cells from blood, with Jurkat cell RNA spiked in. The sample's subset: FACS-sorted CD8+CD4-CCR7+CD45RA+ naive T cells. CDR3 amino acids: CASSIRPRLGYTGELFF. The CDR3 bases are TGTGCCAGCAGCATCCGGCCGCGCCTCGGGTACACCGGGGAGCTGTTTTTT.